This T cell receptor beta chain was recorded in a study of blood T cell repertoires in COVID-19. Generated by immunoSEQ multiplex PCR, the TCRdb table keeps only in-frame clones and is missing some. The sample carries roughly 230,000 clones, 70% to 90% recorded once. The V and J ends lost 4 bases and 10 bases, in that order; junction bases with no gene match: 10. The germline CDR1 and CDR2 sequences are SGHTA and FQGNSA. The CDR3 is made up of 15 amino acids. Source material: peripheral blood. This sequence was found in a man in his fifties with COVID-19, enrolled during active disease. This chain links TRBV7-2 with TRBJ2-3; 11 bases are shared with TRBD2. The CDR3: CASSSHSGGGLAQYF. As DNA, the CDR3 is TGTGCCAGCAGCTCGCATAGCGGGGGGGGCCTTGCGCAGTATTTT. Complete variable domain (other parts from reference TRBV7-2 and TRBJ2-3): GAGVSQSPSNKVTEKGKDVELRCDPISGHTALYWYRQSLGQGLEFLIYFQGNSAPDKSGLPSDRFSAERTGGSVSTLTIQRTQQEDSAVYLCASSSHSGGGLAQYFGPGTRLTVL.